This entry concerns a single T cell receptor (beta chain). Antigen specificity is unknown. This specimen includes other DNA sequences encoding the same CDR3. These data originate in a study of cytomegalovirus exposure and HLA in healthy donors. The length of the CDR3 is 13 residues. V dropped 4 bases and J dropped 2 bases, with 8 bases sitting between them. CDR1 is MGHRA and CDR2 is YSYEKL in the germline V gene. It was with 60 Vbeta and 13 Jbeta primers that the PCR ran. Sequenced by immunoSEQ multiplex PCR; TCRdb stores in-frame clones only, minus some. In total, the table holds about 58,000 clones. Whole-study findings and limits: Across donors, presence/absence analyses took sequencing depth to be roughly uniform.

The rearrangement links TRBV4-1 to TRBJ2-5; D gene uncertain. Source material: PBMCs. The sequence was obtained from a male donor in good health and CMV-seronegative. The CDR3 spells CASSPQQQETQYF. In DNA, the CDR3 is TGCGCCAGCAGCCCCCAACAGCAAGAGACCCAGTACTTC.